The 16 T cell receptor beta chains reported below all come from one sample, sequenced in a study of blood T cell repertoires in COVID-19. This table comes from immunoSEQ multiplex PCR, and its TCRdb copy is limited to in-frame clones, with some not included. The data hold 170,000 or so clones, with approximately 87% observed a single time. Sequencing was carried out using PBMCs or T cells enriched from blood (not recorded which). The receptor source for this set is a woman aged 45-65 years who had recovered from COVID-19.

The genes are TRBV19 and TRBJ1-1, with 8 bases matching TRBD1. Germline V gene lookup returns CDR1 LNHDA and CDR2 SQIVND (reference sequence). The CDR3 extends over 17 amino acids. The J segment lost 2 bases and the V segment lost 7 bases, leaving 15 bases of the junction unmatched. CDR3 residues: CASTRFRGPGINTEAFF. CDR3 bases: TGTGCCAGTACCCGTTTCAGGGGGCCTGGGATTAACACTGAAGCTTTCTTT.

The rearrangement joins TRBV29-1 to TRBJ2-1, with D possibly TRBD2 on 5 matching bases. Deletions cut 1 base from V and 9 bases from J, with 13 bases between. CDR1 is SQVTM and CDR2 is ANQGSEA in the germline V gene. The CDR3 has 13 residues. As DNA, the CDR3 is TGCAGCGTTGAAGCGAGGGCAGCCATTGAGCAGTTCTTC. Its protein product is CSVEARAAIEQFF.

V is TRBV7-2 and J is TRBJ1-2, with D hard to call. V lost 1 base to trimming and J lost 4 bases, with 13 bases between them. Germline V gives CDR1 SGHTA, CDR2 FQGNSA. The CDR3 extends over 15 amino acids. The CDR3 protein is CASSLDVERSYGYTF. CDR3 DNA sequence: TGTGCCAGCAGCTTAGACGTCGAACGGAGCTATGGCTACACCTTC.

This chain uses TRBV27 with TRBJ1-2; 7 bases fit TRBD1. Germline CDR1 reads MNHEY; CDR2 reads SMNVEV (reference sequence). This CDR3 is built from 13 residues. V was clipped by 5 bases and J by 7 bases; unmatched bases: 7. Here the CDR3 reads CASSDRTGFGYTF. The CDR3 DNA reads TGTGCCAGCAGTGATAGGACAGGCTTTGGCTACACCTTC.

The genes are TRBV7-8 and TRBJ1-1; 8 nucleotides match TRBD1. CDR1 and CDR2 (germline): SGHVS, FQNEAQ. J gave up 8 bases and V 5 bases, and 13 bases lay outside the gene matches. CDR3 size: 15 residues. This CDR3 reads CASSRIWTGPYEAFF. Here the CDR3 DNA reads TGTGCCAGCAGCCGTATCTGGACAGGGCCTTACGAAGCTTTCTTT.

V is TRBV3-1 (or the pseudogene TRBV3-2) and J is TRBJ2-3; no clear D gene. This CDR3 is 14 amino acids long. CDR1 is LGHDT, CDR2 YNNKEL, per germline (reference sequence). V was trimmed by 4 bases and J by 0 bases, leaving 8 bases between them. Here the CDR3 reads CASSPRLSTDTQYF. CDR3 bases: TGTGCCAGCAGCCCCCGACTGAGCACAGATACGCAGTATTTT.

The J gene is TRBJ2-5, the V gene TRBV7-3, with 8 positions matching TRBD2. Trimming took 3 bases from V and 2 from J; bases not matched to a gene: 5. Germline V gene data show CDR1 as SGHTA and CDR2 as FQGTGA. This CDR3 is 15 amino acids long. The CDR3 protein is CASSFAGGGQETQYF. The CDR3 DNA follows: TGTGCCAGCAGCTTTGCCGGGGGGGGTCAAGAGACCCAGTACTTC.

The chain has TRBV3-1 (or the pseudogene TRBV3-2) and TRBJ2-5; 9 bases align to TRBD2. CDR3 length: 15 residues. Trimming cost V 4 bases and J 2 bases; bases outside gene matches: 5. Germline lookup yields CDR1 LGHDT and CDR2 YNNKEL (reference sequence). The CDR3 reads CASSLPTSGQETQYF. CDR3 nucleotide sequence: TGTGCCAGCAGCCTGCCCACTAGCGGGCAAGAGACCCAGTACTTC.

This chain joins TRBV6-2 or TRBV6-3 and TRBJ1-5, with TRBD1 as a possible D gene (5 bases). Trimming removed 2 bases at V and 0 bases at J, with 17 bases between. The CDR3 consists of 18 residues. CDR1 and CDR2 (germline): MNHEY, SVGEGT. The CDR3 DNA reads TGTGCCAGCAGTTACAAGATGGCAGGGATTTATAGCAATCAGCCCCAGCATTTT. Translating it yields CASSYKMAGIYSNQPQHF.

As DNA, the CDR3 is TGTGCCAGCAGCTTGTCCTCGGGGGGAAACTACGAGCAGTACTTC. The encoded protein is CASSLSSGGNYEQYF. The chain couples TRBV7-6 to TRBJ2-7; TRBD2 matches 7 bases. Per the germline V gene, CDR1 is SGHVS and CDR2 is FNYEAQ. The CDR3 runs to 15 residues. V gave up 3 bases and J gave up 3 bases; unmatched junction bases: 8.

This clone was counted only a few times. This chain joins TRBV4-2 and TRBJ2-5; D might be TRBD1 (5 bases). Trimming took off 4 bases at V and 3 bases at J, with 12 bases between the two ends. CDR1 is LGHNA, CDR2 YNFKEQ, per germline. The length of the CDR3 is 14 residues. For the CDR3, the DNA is TGTGCCAGCAGCCCTCAGGACATAGAAGAGACCCAGTACTTC. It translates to CASSPQDIEETQYF.

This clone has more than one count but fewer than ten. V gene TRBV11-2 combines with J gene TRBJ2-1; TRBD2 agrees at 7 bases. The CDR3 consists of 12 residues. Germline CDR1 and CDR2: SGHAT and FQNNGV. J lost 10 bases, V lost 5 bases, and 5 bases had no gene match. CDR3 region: CASSPIGGEQFF. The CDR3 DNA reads TGTGCCAGCAGCCCCATCGGGGGGGAGCAGTTCTTC.

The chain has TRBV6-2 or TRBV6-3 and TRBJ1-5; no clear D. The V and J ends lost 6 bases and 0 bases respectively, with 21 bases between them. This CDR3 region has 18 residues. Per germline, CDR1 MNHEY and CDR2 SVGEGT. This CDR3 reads CASSKAVGGLYSNQPQHF. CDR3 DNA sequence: TGTGCCAGCAGCAAGGCTGTTGGAGGTCTCTATAGCAATCAGCCCCAGCATTTT.

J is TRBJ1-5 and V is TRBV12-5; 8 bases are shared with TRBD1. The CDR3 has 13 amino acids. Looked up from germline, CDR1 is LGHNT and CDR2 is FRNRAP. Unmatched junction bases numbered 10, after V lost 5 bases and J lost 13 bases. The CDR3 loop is CASGPDRVRFQHF. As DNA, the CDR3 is TGTGCTAGTGGTCCGGACAGGGTTAGGTTTCAGCATTTT.

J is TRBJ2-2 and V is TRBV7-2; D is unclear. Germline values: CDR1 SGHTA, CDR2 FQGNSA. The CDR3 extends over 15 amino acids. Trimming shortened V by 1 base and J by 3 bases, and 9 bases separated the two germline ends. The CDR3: CASSLDPEYTGELFF. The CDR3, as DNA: TGTGCCAGCAGCTTAGATCCAGAATACACCGGGGAGCTGTTTTTT.

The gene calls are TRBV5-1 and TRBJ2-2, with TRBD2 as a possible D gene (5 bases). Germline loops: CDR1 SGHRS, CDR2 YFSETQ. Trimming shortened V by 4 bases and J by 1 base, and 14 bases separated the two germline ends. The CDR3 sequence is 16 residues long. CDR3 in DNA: TGCGCCAGCAGCGCTGGACTGCCGGAGAACACCGGGGAGCTGTTTTTT. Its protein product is CASSAGLPENTGELFF.